The text below deals with one T cell receptor (beta chain). The data belong to a study of blood T cell repertoires in COVID-19. Study context: PBMCs, B-cell-depleted T cells, or T cells provided the cDNA or gDNA that made up the material.

Germline V gene data show CDR1 as SGHRS and CDR2 as YFSETQ. V lost 0 bases and J lost 9; bases outside the gene matches: 6. The CDR3 is 15 residues long. Libraries were prepared by immunoSEQ multiplex PCR; TCRdb keeps only in-frame clonotypes and omits some of them. This sample yields roughly 410,000 clones, of which 80% to 90% are seen a single time; roughly 2% belongs to the top ten. The chain carries TRBV5-1 and TRBJ1-6; 7 bases are shared with TRBD1. Material: peripheral blood. The TCR was taken from a woman aged 55 to 70 with COVID-19, enrolled during active disease. The CDR3 region has the DNA TGCGCCAGCAGCTTGGAGGGGGCGCGGGGTTCACCCCTCCACTTT. Translation gives CASSLEGARGSPLHF.